The sequence of this T cell receptor beta chain was determined in a study of blood T cell repertoires in COVID-19. This clone appeared once. TCRdb's table, derived via immunoSEQ multiplex PCR, lists solely in-frame clones and lacks some. The table includes 97,000 or so clones, roughly 80% detected once. V lost 5 bases and J lost 1; bases outside the gene matches: 11. The CDR3 spans 18 residues. CDR1 and CDR2 from the germline V gene are MNHEY and SMNVEV (reference sequence). The sequence was collected from a man in his 70s with active or convalescent COVID-19. The rearrangement joins TRBV27 to TRBJ2-1; 10 nucleotides agree with TRBD1. Specimen: peripheral blood. CDR3 sequence reads: CASSPLGGQGTSYNEQFF. The CDR3 DNA sequence: TGTGCCAGCAGTCCACTGGGGGGACAGGGGACTTCCTACAATGAGCAGTTCTTC.